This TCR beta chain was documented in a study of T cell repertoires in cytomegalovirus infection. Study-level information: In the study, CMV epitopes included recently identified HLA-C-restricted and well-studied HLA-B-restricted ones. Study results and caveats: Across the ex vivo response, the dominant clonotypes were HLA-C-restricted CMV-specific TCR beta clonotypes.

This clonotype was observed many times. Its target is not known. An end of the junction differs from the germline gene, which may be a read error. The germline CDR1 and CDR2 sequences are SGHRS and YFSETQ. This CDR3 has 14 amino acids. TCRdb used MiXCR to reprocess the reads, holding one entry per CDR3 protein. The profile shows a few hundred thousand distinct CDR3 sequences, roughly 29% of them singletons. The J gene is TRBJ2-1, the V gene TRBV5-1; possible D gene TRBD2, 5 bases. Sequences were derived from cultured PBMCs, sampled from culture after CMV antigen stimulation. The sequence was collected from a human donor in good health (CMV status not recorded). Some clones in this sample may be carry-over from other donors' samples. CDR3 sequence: CASSSGGSYNEQFF. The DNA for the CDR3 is TGTGCCAGCAGCTCCGGAGGTTCCTACAATGAGCAGTTCTTC.